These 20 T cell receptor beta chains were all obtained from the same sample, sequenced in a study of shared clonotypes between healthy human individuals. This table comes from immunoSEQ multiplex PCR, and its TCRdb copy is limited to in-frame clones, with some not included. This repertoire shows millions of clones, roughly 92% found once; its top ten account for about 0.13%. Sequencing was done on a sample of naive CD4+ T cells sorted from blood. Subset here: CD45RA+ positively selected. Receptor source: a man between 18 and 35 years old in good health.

CDR3 sequence: CASSSDRKLNSPLHF. In DNA, the CDR3 is TGTGCCAGTAGTTCCGACAGGAAGTTAAATTCACCCCTCCACTTT. The chain recombines TRBV19 with TRBJ1-6; the D gene is possibly TRBD1 (6 bases). V was pared by 5 bases and J by 7 bases, with 15 bases between. From germline, CDR1 is LNHDA and CDR2 SQIVND (reference sequence). This CDR3 spans 15 amino acids.

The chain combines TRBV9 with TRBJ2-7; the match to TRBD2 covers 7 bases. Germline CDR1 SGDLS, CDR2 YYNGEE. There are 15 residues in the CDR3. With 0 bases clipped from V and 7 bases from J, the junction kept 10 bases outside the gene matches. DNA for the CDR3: TGTGCCAGCAGCGTAGATCCTGCGGGAGTGTGGGAGCAGTACTTC. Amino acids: CASSVDPAGVWEQYF.

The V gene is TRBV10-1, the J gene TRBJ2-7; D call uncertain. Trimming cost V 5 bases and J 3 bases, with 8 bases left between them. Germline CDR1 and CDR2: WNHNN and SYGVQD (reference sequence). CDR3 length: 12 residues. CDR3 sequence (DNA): TGCGCCAGCAGTCCGGACCTCTACGAGCAGTACTTC. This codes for CASSPDLYEQYF.

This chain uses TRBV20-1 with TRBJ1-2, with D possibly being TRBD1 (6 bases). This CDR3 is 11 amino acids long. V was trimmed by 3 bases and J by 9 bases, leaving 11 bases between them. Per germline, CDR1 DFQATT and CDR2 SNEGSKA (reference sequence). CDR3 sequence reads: CSASDTGSYTF. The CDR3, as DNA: TGCAGTGCTAGTGATACAGGGAGCTACACCTTC.

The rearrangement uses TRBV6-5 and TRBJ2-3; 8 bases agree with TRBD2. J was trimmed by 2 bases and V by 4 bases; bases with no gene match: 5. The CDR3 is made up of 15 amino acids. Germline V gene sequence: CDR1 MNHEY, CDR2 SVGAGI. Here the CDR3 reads CASSLSGSNTDTQYF. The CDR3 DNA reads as TGTGCCAGCAGTTTAAGCGGGAGCAACACAGATACGCAGTATTTT.

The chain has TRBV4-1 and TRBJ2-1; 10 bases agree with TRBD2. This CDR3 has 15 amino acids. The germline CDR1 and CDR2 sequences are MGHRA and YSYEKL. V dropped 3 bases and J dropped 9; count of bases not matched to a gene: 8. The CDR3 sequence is CASSQLAGALGEQFF. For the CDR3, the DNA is TGCGCCAGCAGCCAGCTAGCGGGGGCCCTCGGTGAGCAGTTCTTC.

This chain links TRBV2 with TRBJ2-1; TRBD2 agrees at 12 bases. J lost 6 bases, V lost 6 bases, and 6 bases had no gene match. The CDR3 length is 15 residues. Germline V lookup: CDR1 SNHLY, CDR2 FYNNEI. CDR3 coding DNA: TGTGCCAGCAGGGAACTAGCGGGAGGCATCAATGAGCAGTTCTTC. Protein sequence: CASRELAGGINEQFF.

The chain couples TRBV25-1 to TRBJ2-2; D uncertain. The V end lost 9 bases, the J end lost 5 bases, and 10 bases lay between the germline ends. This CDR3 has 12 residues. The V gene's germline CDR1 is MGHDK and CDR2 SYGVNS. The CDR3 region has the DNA TGTGCCAGTTCTATACTAACCGGGGAGCTGTTTTTT. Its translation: CASSILTGELFF.

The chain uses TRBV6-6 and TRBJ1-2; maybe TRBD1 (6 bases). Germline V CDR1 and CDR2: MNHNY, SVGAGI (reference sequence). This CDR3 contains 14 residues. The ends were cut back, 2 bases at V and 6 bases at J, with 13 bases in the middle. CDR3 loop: CASSYAQQGDGYTF. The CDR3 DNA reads TGTGCCAGCAGTTACGCCCAACAGGGCGATGGCTACACCTTC.

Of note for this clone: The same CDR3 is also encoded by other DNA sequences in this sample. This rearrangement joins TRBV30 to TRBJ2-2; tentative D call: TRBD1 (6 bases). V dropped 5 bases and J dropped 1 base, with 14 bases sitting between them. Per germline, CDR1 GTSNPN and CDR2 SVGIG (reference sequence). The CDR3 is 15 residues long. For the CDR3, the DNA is TGTGCCTGGCGCACCGGGACATTGAACACCGGGGAGCTGTTTTTT. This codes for CAWRTGTLNTGELFF.

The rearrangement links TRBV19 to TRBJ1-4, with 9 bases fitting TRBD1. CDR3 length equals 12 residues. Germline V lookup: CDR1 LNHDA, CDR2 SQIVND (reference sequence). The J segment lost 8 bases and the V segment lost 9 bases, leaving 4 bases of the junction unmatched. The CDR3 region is CASGQGREKLFF. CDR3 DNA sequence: TGTGCCAGCGGACAGGGGAGGGAAAAACTGTTTTTT.

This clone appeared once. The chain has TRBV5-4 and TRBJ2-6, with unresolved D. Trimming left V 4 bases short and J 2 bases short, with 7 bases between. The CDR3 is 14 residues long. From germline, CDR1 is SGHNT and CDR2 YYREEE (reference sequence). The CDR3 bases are TGTGCCAGCAGCGGGAAGGCTGGGGCCAACGTCCTGACTTTC. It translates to CASSGKAGANVLTF. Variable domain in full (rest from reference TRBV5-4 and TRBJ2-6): ETGVTQSPTHLIKTRGQQVTLRCSSQSGHNTVSWYQQALGQGPQFIFQYYREEENGRGNFPPRFSGLQFPNYSSELNVNALELDDSALYLCASSGKAGANVLTFGAGSRLTVL.

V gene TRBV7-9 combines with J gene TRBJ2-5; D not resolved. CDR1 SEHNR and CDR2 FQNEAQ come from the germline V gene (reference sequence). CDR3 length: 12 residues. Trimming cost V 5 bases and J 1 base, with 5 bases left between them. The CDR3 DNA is TGTGCCAGCAGCACTACCCAAGAGACCCAGTACTTC. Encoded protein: CASSTTQETQYF. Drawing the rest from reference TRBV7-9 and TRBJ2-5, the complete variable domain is DTGVSQNPRHKITKRGQNVTFRCDPISEHNRLYWYRQTLGQGPEFLTYFQNEAQLEKSRLLSDRFSAERPKGSFSTLEIQRTEQGDSAMYLCASSTTQETQYFGPGTRLLVL.

CDR3 residues: CASSHGRGAYEQYF. As DNA, the CDR3 is TGTGCCAGCTCACACGGACGGGGAGCCTACGAGCAGTACTTC. The chain couples TRBV18 to TRBJ2-7; maybe TRBD2 (5 bases). Trimming cost V 4 bases and J 2 bases, with 12 bases left between them. This CDR3 has 14 amino acids. Germline CDR1 is KGHSH and CDR2 is LQKENI.

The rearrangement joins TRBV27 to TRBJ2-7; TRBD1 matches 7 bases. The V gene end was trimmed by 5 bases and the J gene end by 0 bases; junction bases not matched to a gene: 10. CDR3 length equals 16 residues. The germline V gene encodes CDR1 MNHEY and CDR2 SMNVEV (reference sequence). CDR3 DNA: TGTGCCAGCAGTCGAACAGGGGCCGAGAACTCCTACGAGCAGTACTTC. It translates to CASSRTGAENSYEQYF.

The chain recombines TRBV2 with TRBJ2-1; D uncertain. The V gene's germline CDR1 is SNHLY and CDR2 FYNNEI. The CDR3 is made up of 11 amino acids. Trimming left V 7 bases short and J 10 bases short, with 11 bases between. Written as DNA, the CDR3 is TGTGCCAGCACCCTGATTGGGGAGCAGTTCTTC. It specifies CASTLIGEQFF.

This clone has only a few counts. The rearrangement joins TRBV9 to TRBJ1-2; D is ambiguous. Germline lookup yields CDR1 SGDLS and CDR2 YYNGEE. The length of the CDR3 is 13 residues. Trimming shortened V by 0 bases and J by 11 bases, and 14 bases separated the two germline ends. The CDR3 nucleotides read TGTGCCAGCAGCGTAGATGAGACCCCGGGTTACACCTTC. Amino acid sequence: CASSVDETPGYTF. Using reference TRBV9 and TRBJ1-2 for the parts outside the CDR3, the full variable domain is DSGVTQTPKHLITATGQRVTLRCSPRSGDLSVYWYQQSLDQGLQFLIQYYNGEERAKGNILERFSAQQFPDLHSELNLSSLELGDSALYFCASSVDETPGYTFGSGTRLTVV.

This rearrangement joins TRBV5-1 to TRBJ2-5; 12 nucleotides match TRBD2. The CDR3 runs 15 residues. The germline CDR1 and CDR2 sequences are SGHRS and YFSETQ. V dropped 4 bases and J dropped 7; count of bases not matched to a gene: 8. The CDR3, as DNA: TGCGCCAGCAGCCCTCTAGCGGGGGGGCAGGGGACCCAGTACTTC. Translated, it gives CASSPLAGGQGTQYF. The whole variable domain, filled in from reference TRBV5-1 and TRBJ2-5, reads KAGVTQTPRYLIKTRGQQVTLSCSPISGHRSVSWYQQTPGQGLQFLFEYFSETQRNKGNFPGRFSGRQFSNSRSEMNVSTLELGDSALYLCASSPLAGGQGTQYFGPGTRLLVL.

CDR3 loop: CASSLAWETEAFF. The DNA of the CDR3 is TGCGCCAGCAGCTTGGCTTGGGAAACTGAAGCTTTCTTT. The V gene is TRBV5-1, the J gene TRBJ1-1, with unresolved D. The CDR3 totals 13 residues. V was pared by 0 bases and J by 5 bases, with 8 bases between. Germline values: CDR1 SGHRS, CDR2 YFSETQ.

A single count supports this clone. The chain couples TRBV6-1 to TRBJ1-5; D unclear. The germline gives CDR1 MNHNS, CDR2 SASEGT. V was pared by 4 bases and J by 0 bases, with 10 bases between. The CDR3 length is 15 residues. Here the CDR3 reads CASSVRTDSNQPQHF. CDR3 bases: TGTGCCAGCAGTGTCAGGACTGATAGCAATCAGCCCCAGCATTTT.